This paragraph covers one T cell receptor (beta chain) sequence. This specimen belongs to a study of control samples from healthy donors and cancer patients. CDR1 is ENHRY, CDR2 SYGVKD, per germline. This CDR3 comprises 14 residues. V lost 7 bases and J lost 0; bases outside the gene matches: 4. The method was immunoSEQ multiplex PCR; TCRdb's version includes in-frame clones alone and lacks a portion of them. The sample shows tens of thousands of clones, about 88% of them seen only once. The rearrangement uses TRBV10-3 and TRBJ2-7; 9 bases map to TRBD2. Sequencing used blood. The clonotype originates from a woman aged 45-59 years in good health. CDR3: CAIMSSGSSYEQYF. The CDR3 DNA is TGTGCCATCATGAGTAGCGGGAGCTCCTACGAGCAGTACTTC.